This is a list of T cell receptor beta chains from one sample in a study of blood T cell repertoires in COVID-19. TCRdb's table, derived via immunoSEQ multiplex PCR, lists solely in-frame clones and lacks some. Found here are 220,000 or so clones, about 86% of them singletons; the top ten hold about 1.3%. Specimen: PBMCs or T cells enriched from blood (not recorded which). The source is a middle-aged woman with acute COVID-19. Both conserved end residues are part of each CDR3. The D gene is left open where the match is weak. Size is omitted from some rows. Given values are once, few, many or a class for expanded clones.

D: TRBD1; V: TRBV7-6; J: TRBJ1-6; size: .; DNA: TGTGCCAGCAGCTACCGGGACAGGGGCCATAATTCACCCCTCCACTTT; CDR3: CASSYRDRGHNSPLHF
D: TRBD1; V: TRBV12-3/TRBV12-4; J: TRBJ1-1; size: .; DNA: TGTGCCAGCAGGGGGGACAGTGAAGCTTTCTTT; CDR3: CASRGDSEAFF
D: .; V: TRBV6-1; J: TRBJ1-2; size: .; DNA: TGTGCCAGCAGTGAACGGACAGCCTACACCTTC; CDR3: CASSERTAYTF
D: .; V: TRBV29-1; J: TRBJ1-1; size: .; DNA: TGCAGCGTTATAAGGGGTGAAAACACTGAAGCTTTCTTT; CDR3: CSVIRGENTEAFF
D: .; V: TRBV7-2; J: TRBJ2-3; size: .; DNA: TGTGCCAGCAGCTTAGTTGGTGGGGGGGCAGGAGATACGCAGTATTTT; CDR3: CASSLVGGGAGDTQYF
D: .; V: TRBV4-3; J: TRBJ2-7; size: .; DNA: TGCGCCAGCAGCCCCATAGGGGAACGCTCCTACGAGCAGTACTTC; CDR3: CASSPIGERSYEQYF
D: .; V: TRBV9; J: TRBJ2-3; size: .; DNA: TGTGCCAGCAGCGTACTGTGGACAGCCGACACAGATACGCAGTATTTT; CDR3: CASSVLWTADTDTQYF
D: TRBD1; V: TRBV4-3; J: TRBJ2-7; size: .; DNA: TGCGCCCCACAGGGGGCGAGGGAGCAGTACTTC; CDR3: CAPQGAREQYF
D: .; V: TRBV7-9; J: TRBJ2-3; size: once; DNA: TGTGCCGGCAGGGCCTTTGACACAGATACGCAGTATTTT; CDR3: CAGRAFDTDTQYF
D: .; V: TRBV2; J: TRBJ2-7; size: .; DNA: TGTGCCAGCAGTGATTCACTCAAGACCTACGAGCAGTACTTC; CDR3: CASSDSLKTYEQYF
D: .; V: TRBV28; J: TRBJ1-6; size: few; DNA: TGTGCCAGCAAAGGAGGAGGAGGGCTCTATAATTCACCCCTCCACTTT; CDR3: CASKGGGGLYNSPLHF
D: TRBD1; V: TRBV28; J: TRBJ2-4; size: once; DNA: TGTGCCAGCAACGATTTCAGGGGGCGAGGCAAAAACATTCAGTACTTC; CDR3: CASNDFRGRGKNIQYF
D: TRBD2; V: TRBV6-2/TRBV6-3; J: TRBJ2-1; size: .; DNA: TGTGCCAGCAGTTACACTAGCGGGGGGCTTTGGACTAGCAATGAGCAGTTCTTC; CDR3: CASSYTSGGLWTSNEQFF
D: TRBD2; V: TRBV6-4; J: TRBJ2-7; size: .; DNA: TGTGCCAGCAGTGGACTAGCGGGCTCCTACGAGCAGTACTTC; CDR3: CASSGLAGSYEQYF
D: .; V: TRBV2; J: TRBJ1-2; size: .; DNA: TGTGCCGGAAACTCGGGGGTTTATGGCTACACCTTC; CDR3: CAGNSGVYGYTF
D: .; V: TRBV5-4; J: TRBJ2-2; size: .; DNA: TGTGCCAGCAGCTTGGCCGACTTAGGCACCGGGGAGCTGTTTTTT; CDR3: CASSLADLGTGELFF
D: .; V: TRBV19; J: TRBJ1-5; size: .; DNA: TGTGCCAGTAGTACAACAGGGCGTGGCAATCAGCCCCAGCATTTT; CDR3: CASSTTGRGNQPQHF